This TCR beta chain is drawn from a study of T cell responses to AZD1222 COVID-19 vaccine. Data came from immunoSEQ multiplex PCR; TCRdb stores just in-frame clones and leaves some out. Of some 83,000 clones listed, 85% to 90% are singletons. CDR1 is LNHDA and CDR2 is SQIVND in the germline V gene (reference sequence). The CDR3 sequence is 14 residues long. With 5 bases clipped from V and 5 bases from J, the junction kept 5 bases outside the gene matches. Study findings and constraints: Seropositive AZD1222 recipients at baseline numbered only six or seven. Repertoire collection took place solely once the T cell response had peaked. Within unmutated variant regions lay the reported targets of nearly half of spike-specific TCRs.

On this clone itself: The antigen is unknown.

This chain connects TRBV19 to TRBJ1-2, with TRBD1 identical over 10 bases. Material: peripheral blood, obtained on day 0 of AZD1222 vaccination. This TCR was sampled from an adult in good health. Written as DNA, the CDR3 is TGTGCCAGTAGTCCGACAGGGGGCGCATATGGCTACACCTTC. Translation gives CASSPTGGAYGYTF.